The TCR beta chain described here comes from a study of breast tumors, draining lymph nodes, adjacent tissues. General study results and limits: Tumor TCR diversity was below lymph nodes but above nontumor tissue. The data were judged consistent with most tumor T cells coming from lymph node and expanding in tumor. Tumor and nontumor repertoires were significantly more similar in luminal-like than in basal-like breast cancer. That most tumor T cells come from lymph nodes remained unproven.

Trimming pared 2 bases from V and 1 base from J, leaving 13 bases between. Germline V gene lookup returns CDR1 DFQATT and CDR2 SNEGSKA (reference sequence). CDR3 length equals 15 residues. This clonotype showed up many times. Its antigen is not known. TCRdb re-derived calls from the multiplex PCR reads in MiXCR, one entry per CDR3 protein. The sample carries about 110,000 distinct CDR3 sequences, under 40% recorded once. Samples came from axillary lymph nodes draining the breast cancer. This chain links TRBV20-1 with TRBJ2-3; D gene unclear. This TCR was sampled from a female donor with breast cancer. Some clones in this sample may be carry-over from other donors' samples. The sequenced sample was axillary lymph node tissue. The CDR3 region has the DNA TGCAGTGCTAGATTGGCCCCAAGGCGCACAGATACGCAGTATTTT. Translation gives CSARLAPRRTDTQYF.